One sample yielded the 20 T cell receptor beta chains listed below, sequenced in a study of blood T cell repertoires in COVID-19. TCRdb's copy holds only in-frame clones and misses some; the assay was immunoSEQ multiplex PCR. The table lists fewer than 300,000 clones, 90% of them singletons, with roughly 1.1% in the top ten. The sample taken for sequencing was PBMCs or T cells enriched from blood (not recorded which). The receptors were gathered from a woman younger than 45 who had recovered from COVID-19.

This chain joins TRBV9 and TRBJ1-2; no clear D. The V and J ends lost 0 bases and 4 bases respectively, with 10 bases between them. The CDR3 length is 14 residues. Germline V gene sequence: CDR1 SGDLS, CDR2 YYNGEE. The chain's CDR3 is CASSVGVTSYGYTF. CDR3 DNA sequence: TGTGCCAGCAGCGTAGGAGTGACAAGCTATGGCTACACCTTC.

This clone came up once. In DNA form, the CDR3 reads TGTGCCAGCAGGGATTCTAGCGGGAACACAGATACGCAGTATTTT. This codes for CASRDSSGNTDTQYF. The chain recombines TRBV6-5 with TRBJ2-3, with 9 bases that match TRBD2. The V segment lost 6 bases and the J segment 2 bases; nucleotides outside the gene matches: 6. The CDR3 sequence is 15 residues long. Germline V lookup: CDR1 MNHEY, CDR2 SVGAGI.

V usage is TRBV7-2 and J usage is TRBJ1-1, with a weak D call TRBD1 (6 bases). CDR1 is SGHTA and CDR2 is FQGNSA in the germline V gene. The CDR3 loop spans 13 amino acids. The V gene lost 1 base and the J gene lost 8 bases, with 11 bases spanning the gap. The CDR3 is CASSLDWGREAFF. CDR3 coding DNA: TGTGCCAGCAGCTTAGACTGGGGGCGAGAAGCTTTCTTT.

The chain joins TRBV5-1 to TRBJ2-7, with TRBD2 matching 7 bases. This CDR3 comprises 15 residues. CDR1 is SGHRS, CDR2 YFSETQ, per germline. The ends lost 4 bases at V and 7 bases at J; junction bases unmatched: 14. The CDR3 DNA reads TGCGCCAGCAGCCCCTGGGGGGGGACGCCGTGGGAGCAGTACTTC. Translated: CASSPWGGTPWEQYF.

V gene TRBV9 combines with J gene TRBJ2-1, with TRBD1 identical over 9 bases. Germline V gives CDR1 SGDLS, CDR2 YYNGEE. CDR3 size: 19 residues. V trimming: 4 bases; J trimming: 8 bases; junction bases outside the gene matches: 22. The CDR3 sequence: CASSSSTGGERTARDEQFF. Here the CDR3 DNA reads TGTGCCAGCAGCTCTTCCACAGGGGGCGAGAGAACCGCTCGAGATGAGCAGTTCTTC.

The chain is built from TRBV7-6 and TRBJ2-3; 13 bases map to TRBD2. Per germline, CDR1 SGHVS and CDR2 FNYEAQ. With 6 bases clipped from V and 2 bases from J, the junction kept 17 bases outside the gene matches. The CDR3 has 20 residues. CDR3 in amino acids: CASSTPRSPGLAGVTDTQYF. CDR3 in DNA: TGTGCCAGCAGTACACCCCGCAGCCCAGGACTAGCGGGAGTCACAGATACGCAGTATTTT.

The J gene is TRBJ2-6, the V gene TRBV15; 8 nucleotides match TRBD2. The CDR3 sequence is 21 residues long. The V and J ends lost 11 bases and 4 bases, in that order; junction bases with no gene match: 28. The germline V gene encodes CDR1 LNHNV and CDR2 YYDKDF (reference sequence). CDR3 protein: CAVGWGLLADSTLSGANVLTF. CDR3 nucleotide sequence: TGTGCCGTCGGATGGGGACTACTAGCGGACTCCACCTTGTCCGGGGCCAACGTCCTGACTTTC.

The genes are TRBV13 and TRBJ2-7; tentatively, D is TRBD2 (5 bases). The CDR3 contains 12 residues. The V end lost 0 bases, the J end lost 7 bases, and 7 bases lay between the germline ends. Germline V gene data show CDR1 as PRHDT and CDR2 as FYEKMQ (reference sequence). CDR3 protein: CASSLGRGEQYF. The CDR3 nucleotides read TGTGCCAGCAGCTTAGGCCGAGGGGAGCAGTACTTC.

The chain uses TRBV7-2 and TRBJ2-3; 12 positions agree with TRBD2. The CDR3 loop spans 18 amino acids. V shed 1 base, J shed 5 bases, and the junction held 10 bases outside the gene matches. CDR1 is SGHTA and CDR2 is FQGNSA in the germline V gene. The CDR3 loop is CASSLVRLAGGAIDTQYF. The CDR3, as DNA: TGTGCCAGCAGCTTAGTGCGGCTAGCGGGAGGGGCCATAGATACGCAGTATTTT.

The J gene is TRBJ1-5, the V gene TRBV6-2 or TRBV6-3; possible D gene TRBD1, 6 bases. This CDR3 region has 13 residues. Trimming shortened V by 4 bases and J by 2 bases, and 6 bases separated the two germline ends. Germline V gene sequence: CDR1 MNHEY, CDR2 SVGEGT. The CDR3 protein is CASSWTGNQPQHF. The CDR3 nucleotides are TGTGCCAGCAGTTGGACAGGCAATCAGCCCCAGCATTTT.

The rearrangement links TRBV6-6 to TRBJ2-7; 10 bases match TRBD1. The CDR3 covers 15 residues. From germline, CDR1 is MNHNY and CDR2 SVGAGI (reference sequence). The junction had 8 bases not matched to a gene; V was cut back by 5 bases and J by 4 bases. The CDR3 nucleotides read TGTGCCAGCAGTCACCTCGGACAGGGGGTTTACGAGCAGTACTTC. Protein: CASSHLGQGVYEQYF.

The chain couples TRBV11-2 to TRBJ2-7; TRBD1 aligns across 10 bases. The CDR3 sequence is 16 residues long. Germline V lookup: CDR1 SGHAT, CDR2 FQNNGV. The V gene end was trimmed by 1 base and the J gene end by 2 bases; junction bases not matched to a gene: 5. Written as DNA, the CDR3 is TGTGCCAGCAGCTTAGTGTGGGACAGGGGAACCTACGAGCAGTACTTC. Amino acid sequence: CASSLVWDRGTYEQYF.

This clone has more than one count but fewer than ten. This chain connects TRBV2 to TRBJ2-3; D is unclear. CDR1 is SNHLY and CDR2 is FYNNEI in the germline V gene. V shed 7 bases and J shed 4 bases, with 9 bases lying between them. The CDR3 is 12 amino acids. DNA of the CDR3: TGTGCCAGCAACGGTTGGTCAGATACGCAGTATTTT. Protein product: CASNGWSDTQYF.

V is TRBV12-3 or TRBV12-4 and J is TRBJ2-7; 12 bases line up with TRBD2. The CDR3 is 12 amino acids. With 6 bases clipped from V and 7 bases from J, the junction kept 1 base outside the gene matches. CDR3 nucleotides: TGTGCCAGCAGGGGGACTAGCGGGGAGCAGTACTTC. This translates into CASRGTSGEQYF.

The chain combines TRBV27 with TRBJ1-5; the D is unclear. The germline gives CDR1 MNHEY, CDR2 SMNVEV (reference sequence). Trimming took 3 bases from V and 1 from J, leaving 10 bases between them. The CDR3 consists of 15 residues. For the CDR3, the DNA is TGTGCCAGCAGTTTTGATTGGGAGAGCAATCAGCCCCAGCATTTT. Amino acids: CASSFDWESNQPQHF.

J is TRBJ2-3 and V is TRBV30, with 9 bases lining up with TRBD2. J lost 2 bases, V lost 0 bases, and 6 bases had no gene match. Germline CDR1 and CDR2: GTSNPN and SVGIG (reference sequence). The CDR3 is made up of 16 amino acids. The CDR3 spells CAWSVRSGGYTDTQYF. In nucleotides, the CDR3 is TGTGCCTGGAGTGTACGTAGCGGGGGTTACACAGATACGCAGTATTTT.

This chain joins TRBV2 and TRBJ1-5; D is perhaps TRBD1 (5 bases). The germline V gene has CDR1 SNHLY and CDR2 FYNNEI. V shed 7 bases and J shed 7 bases, with 17 bases lying between them. The CDR3 has 14 residues. CDR3 protein: CASKGSGQGQPQHF. CDR3 coding DNA: TGTGCCAGCAAAGGGTCAGGGCAGGGACAGCCCCAGCATTTT. The full variable domain, rest sourced from reference TRBV2 and TRBJ1-5, is EPEVTQTPSHQVTQMGQEVILRCVPISNHLYFYWYRQILGQKVEFLVSFYNNEISEKSEIFDDQFSVERPDGSNFTLKIRSTKLEDSAMYFCASKGSGQGQPQHFGDGTRLSIL.

The rearrangement links TRBV7-2 to TRBJ2-1, with D possibly being TRBD1 (7 bases). CDR1 SGHTA and CDR2 FQGNSA come from the germline V gene. V gave up 7 bases and J gave up 4 bases, with 17 bases separating them. The CDR3 totals 15 residues. For the CDR3, the DNA is TGTGCCAGCACTGTGGGGGGACAGCTATACAATGAGCAGTTCTTC. It codes for CASTVGGQLYNEQFF. Full variable domain (missing parts from reference TRBV7-2 and TRBJ2-1): GAGVSQSPSNKVTEKGKDVELRCDPISGHTALYWYRQSLGQGLEFLIYFQGNSAPDKSGLPSDRFSAERTGGSVSTLTIQRTQQEDSAVYLCASTVGGQLYNEQFFGPGTRLTVL.

J is TRBJ2-7 and V is TRBV28; 11 bases fit TRBD1. Germline V gene lookup returns CDR1 MDHEN and CDR2 SYDVKM. The CDR3 consists of 15 residues. V gave up 4 bases and J gave up 4 bases; unmatched junction bases: 6. The CDR3 DNA follows: TGTGCCAGCAGTTCACCCGGGACAGGGGGTTACGAGCAGTACTTC. Translated, it gives CASSSPGTGGYEQYF.

The V gene is TRBV7-2, the J gene TRBJ1-3, with TRBD1 as a possible D gene (5 bases). Per germline, CDR1 SGHTA and CDR2 FQGNSA. The CDR3 covers 15 residues. V lost 4 bases, J lost 4 bases, and 14 bases lay in between. CDR3 sequence (DNA): TGTGCCAGCAGCTCTCAAGGGGCTGAAGGAAACACCATATATTTT. Residues: CASSSQGAEGNTIYF.